The T cell receptor (beta chain) under discussion was sequenced for a study of T cells in Graves' hyperthyroidism and ophthalmopathy. Study-level points and caveats: Median prediction lead before ophthalmopathy onset was around 7 months with the model.

Patients aged 18 to 65 had newly diagnosed hyperthyroidism of under 2 months' duration. This clonotype was detected many times. The target antigen is unknown. Germline CDR1 reads SGHAT; CDR2 reads FQNNGV. With V trimmed by 6 bases and J by 6 bases, 17 bases remained unmatched. CDR3 length equals 17 residues. Researchers took RNA transcripts and amplified the TCR beta CDR3 regions from them. First-round RT-PCR with HTBI primers amplified the TCR CDR3 region. TCRdb called the multiplex PCR reads again in MiXCR, with one record for every CDR3 protein. The table shows about 300,000 distinct CDR3 sequences, with about an eighth occurring only once.

This sequence originates from a woman aged 35 to 49 with Graves' hyperthyroidism. This chain links TRBV11-2 with TRBJ2-3; the match to TRBD2 covers 8 bases. Sequences were obtained from blood. CDR3 residues: CASRPFSSGALSDTQYF. The DNA for the CDR3 is TGTGCCAGCAGACCATTTAGTAGCGGGGCTCTTAGTGATACGCAGTATTTT.